This TCR beta chain derives from a study of monozygotic twins with inflammatory bowel disease. Study results and limitations: Sharing of clonotypes with others was lower in IBD patients than in healthy twins, and this was especially so with disease activity.

Concerning this clonotype: Antigen unknown.

Germline V gene lookup returns CDR1 MGHRA and CDR2 YSYEKL. The CDR3 covers 14 residues. Making cDNA involved eight separate reactions per sample. With the 5' RACE reads reprocessed, TCRdb shows one record per CDR3 protein and no DNA. This repertoire includes nearly 450,000 distinct CDR3 sequences. The sequence was obtained from a human donor with ulcerative colitis or Crohn's disease, or a healthy co-twin of an affected twin (not recorded which). The J gene is TRBJ1-2, the V gene TRBV4-1; the D call of TRBD1 rests on TCRdb alone, since no DNA is present to check it. Material for sequencing was blood. This CDR3 reads CASSQGDRSYGYTF.